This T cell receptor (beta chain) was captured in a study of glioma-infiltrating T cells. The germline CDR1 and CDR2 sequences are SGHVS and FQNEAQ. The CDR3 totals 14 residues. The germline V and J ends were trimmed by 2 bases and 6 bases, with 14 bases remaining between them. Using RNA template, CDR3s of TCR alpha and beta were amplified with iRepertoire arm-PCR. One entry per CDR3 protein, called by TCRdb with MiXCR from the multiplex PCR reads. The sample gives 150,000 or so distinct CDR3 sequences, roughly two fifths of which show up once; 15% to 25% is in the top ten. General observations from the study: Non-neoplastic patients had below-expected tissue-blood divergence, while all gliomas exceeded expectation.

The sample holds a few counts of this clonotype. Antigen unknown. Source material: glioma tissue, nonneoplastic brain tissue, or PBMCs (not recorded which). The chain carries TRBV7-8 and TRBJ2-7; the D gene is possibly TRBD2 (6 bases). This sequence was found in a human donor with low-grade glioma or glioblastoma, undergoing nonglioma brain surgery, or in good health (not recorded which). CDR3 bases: TGTGCCAGCAGCTTAAACGGGAGACTCGGCGAGCAGTACTTC. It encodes CASSLNGRLGEQYF.